The 5 T cell receptor beta chains listed next were all sequenced from one sample in a study of control samples from healthy donors and cancer patients. Clones were sequenced by immunoSEQ multiplex PCR, and TCRdb holds only the in-frame ones, with some missing. The sample holds 120,000 to 150,000 clones, roughly 94% seen once. Source material: blood. Receptor source: a man aged 35-49 years in good health.

The chain recombines TRBV2 with TRBJ1-1, with 7 nucleotides matching TRBD1. Germline assignment: CDR1 SNHLY and CDR2 FYNNEI. The CDR3 is made up of 15 amino acids. V dropped 1 base and J dropped 1; count of bases not matched to a gene: 3. The CDR3: CASSEDRGPNTEAFF. In DNA, the CDR3 is TGTGCCAGCAGTGAAGACAGGGGCCCGAACACTGAAGCTTTCTTT.

The V gene is TRBV4-1, the J gene TRBJ1-1; D remains ambiguous. The CDR3 is made up of 13 amino acids. CDR1 is MGHRA and CDR2 is YSYEKL in the germline V gene. The ends were cut back, 0 bases at V and 0 bases at J, with 2 bases in the middle. The CDR3 DNA reads TGCGCCAGCAGCCAAGAGTTGAACACTGAAGCTTTCTTT. Encoded protein: CASSQELNTEAFF.

The chain has TRBV3-1 (or the pseudogene TRBV3-2) and TRBJ2-7, with 7 bases matching TRBD2. After removal of 1 base from V and 3 bases from J, the junction contained 6 bases not matched to a gene. CDR3 length: 15 residues. Germline assignment: CDR1 LGHDT and CDR2 YNNKEL (reference sequence). The CDR3, as DNA: TGTGCCAGCAGCCAAGCGTCGCGGGGGTTCTACGAGCAGTACTTC. Protein: CASSQASRGFYEQYF.

The CDR3 region is CASSPRQDLEDNEQFF. CDR3 nucleotides: TGTGCCAGCAGCCCCCGACAGGACCTGGAGGACAATGAGCAGTTCTTC. The chain uses TRBV7-8 and TRBJ2-1, with D maybe TRBD1 (6 bases). The CDR3 covers 16 residues. V lost 5 bases and J lost 5, with 19 bases in between. Per the germline V gene, CDR1 is SGHVS and CDR2 is FQNEAQ.

CDR3 region: CASSSGGPYEQYF. In DNA form, the CDR3 reads TGTGCCAGCAGCTCCGGGGGCCCTTACGAGCAGTACTTC. The V and J genes are TRBV5-6 and TRBJ2-7, with D perhaps assigned TRBD1 or TRBD2 (6 bases each). This CDR3 is 13 amino acids long. The germline V gene has CDR1 SGHDT and CDR2 YYEEEE. V dropped 3 bases and J dropped 4 bases, with 11 bases sitting between them.